These 14 T cell receptor beta chains originate from one sample sequenced in a study of spatial heterogeneity in lung cancer. TCRdb re-called the 5' RACE reads through MiXCR, storing one row per CDR3 protein. The sample comprises about 100,000 distinct CDR3 sequences, roughly 21% of which are singletons, and less than 25% rests with the top ten. Time point of the sample: blood at routine non-recurrence follow-up after resection. The sample consisted of PBMCs, taken at follow-up. Receptor source: a male donor with early-stage non-small cell lung cancer.

This clonotype was recorded a few times. The chain carries TRBV7-2 and TRBJ1-5, with TRBD1 identical over 8 bases. The CDR3 has 15 residues. Germline-derived CDR1 and CDR2 are SGHTA and FQGNSA. V lost 1 base to trimming and J lost 6 bases; unmatched junction nucleotides: 5. For the CDR3, the DNA is TGTGCCAGCAGCTTAGGCTCAGGGGGCGGTCAGCCCCAGCATTTT. Translation: CASSLGSGGGQPQHF.

The chain couples TRBV6-5 to TRBJ2-6; 7 bases are a match to TRBD1. The germline CDR1 and CDR2 sequences are MNHEY and SVGAGI. The CDR3 sequence is 16 residues long. The ends lost 5 bases at V and 3 bases at J; junction bases unmatched: 7. CDR3 amino acids: CASSGRGRGGANVLTF. CDR3 nucleotides: TGTGCCAGCAGTGGAAGGGGGCGAGGTGGGGCCAACGTCCTGACTTTC.

This clonotype was found many times. This chain uses TRBV27 with TRBJ2-2; D call uncertain. This CDR3 has 16 amino acids. CDR1 and CDR2 from the germline V gene are MNHEY and SMNVEV (reference sequence). V lost 4 bases to trimming and J lost 3 bases, with 15 bases between them. The CDR3 sequence is CASSSASRVDTGELFF. The CDR3 DNA sequence: TGTGCCAGCAGTTCGGCGAGTAGGGTCGACACCGGGGAGCTGTTTTTT.

This chain joins TRBV29-1 and TRBJ1-2; D might be TRBD1 (5 bases). CDR3 length: 13 amino acids. Trimming stripped 7 bases from V and 5 bases from J, with 17 bases between. Per germline, CDR1 SQVTM and CDR2 ANQGSEA. The CDR3 region is CSAHAGDEYGYTF. The DNA for the CDR3 is TGCAGCGCTCATGCGGGGGACGAATATGGCTACACCTTC.

This clonotype was counted ten times or more. The chain combines TRBV6-5 with TRBJ2-2; D gene ambiguous. V shed 5 bases and J shed 3 bases, with 4 bases lying between them. CDR3 length: 12 amino acids. Germline-derived CDR1 and CDR2 are MNHEY and SVGAGI. The CDR3: CASSQYTGELFF. In nucleotides, the CDR3 is TGTGCCAGCAGTCAATACACCGGGGAGCTGTTTTTT.

This chain links TRBV7-2 with TRBJ2-3; D may be TRBD2 (6 bases). Per germline, CDR1 SGHTA and CDR2 FQGNSA. V was pared by 7 bases and J by 6 bases, with 17 bases between. This CDR3 comprises 14 residues. The CDR3 reads CASTLSGGGDTQYF. The CDR3 DNA is TGTGCCAGCACCCTAAGCGGAGGAGGGGATACGCAGTATTTT.

This clonotype has only a few counts. The gene calls are TRBV5-1 and TRBJ1-1; D gene uncertain. The CDR3 loop spans 15 amino acids. Per germline, CDR1 SGHRS and CDR2 YFSETQ. V lost 3 bases and J 4 bases, leaving 16 bases between the germline ends. The CDR3 sequence: CASSSGRLTSTEAFF. CDR3 nucleotides: TGCGCCAGCAGCTCCGGACGGCTGACGAGCACTGAAGCTTTCTTT.

CDR3 amino acids: CASSSGSYSGNTIYF. The CDR3 DNA sequence: TGTGCCAGCAGCTCAGGGTCCTACTCTGGAAACACCATATATTTT. The chain uses TRBV6-5 and TRBJ1-3; a weak D match, TRBD1 (5 bases). This CDR3 comprises 15 residues. Trimming removed 6 bases at V and 0 bases at J, with 12 bases between. Germline lookup yields CDR1 MNHEY and CDR2 SVGAGI.

This clonotype was counted at least ten times. CDR3 amino acids: CASSLRGPNTEAFF. As DNA, the CDR3 is TGTGCCAGCAGCTTAAGGGGGCCGAACACTGAAGCTTTCTTT. This chain uses TRBV7-3 with TRBJ1-1; D perhaps matches TRBD1 (6 bases). V lost 1 base to trimming and J lost 1 base, with 7 bases between them. Germline CDR1 reads SGHTA; CDR2 reads FQGTGA. CDR3 size: 14 residues.

The CDR3 reads CSARDPPGRGTDTQYF. CDR3 in DNA: TGCAGTGCTAGAGATCCGCCAGGGAGGGGAACAGATACGCAGTATTTT. This sequence joins TRBV20-1 and TRBJ2-3; TRBD2 aligns across 7 bases. The CDR3 length is 16 residues. The ends lost 0 bases at V and 3 bases at J; junction bases unmatched: 9. Germline V gene sequence: CDR1 DFQATT, CDR2 SNEGSKA (reference sequence).

This rearrangement joins TRBV7-8 to TRBJ2-7, with D perhaps matching TRBD1 (5 bases). This CDR3 comprises 16 residues. Deletions cut 2 bases from V and 1 base from J, with 15 bases between. The germline V gene encodes CDR1 SGHVS and CDR2 FQNEAQ. In DNA, the CDR3 is TGTGCCAGCAGCTTATTTCCGCAGGGATTGTCCTACGAGCAGTACTTC. This sequence encodes CASSLFPQGLSYEQYF. The complete variable domain, with remaining parts taken from reference TRBV7-8 and TRBJ2-7, reads GAGVSQSPRYKVAKRGQDVALRCDPISGHVSLFWYQQALGQGPEFLTYFQNEAQLDKSGLPSDRFFAERPEGSVSTLKIQRTQQEDSAVYLCASSLFPQGLSYEQYFGPGTRLTVT.

The table lists this clonotype with a few counts. This chain links TRBV5-1 with TRBJ2-7; 12 nucleotides match TRBD2. Germline values: CDR1 SGHRS, CDR2 YFSETQ. J gave up 2 bases and V 4 bases, and 4 bases lay outside the gene matches. The CDR3 has 15 amino acids. CDR3 loop: CASSTGLAGTYEQYF. The CDR3 nucleotides are TGCGCCAGCAGCACCGGACTAGCGGGGACCTACGAGCAGTACTTC.

The chain employs TRBV20-1 and TRBJ1-5; TRBD1 aligns across 7 bases. CDR3 length equals 12 residues. CDR1 is DFQATT and CDR2 is SNEGSKA in the germline V gene (reference sequence). V lost 5 bases and J lost 4; bases outside the gene matches: 2. The CDR3 loop reads CSALQGNQPQHF. The CDR3 DNA is TGCAGTGCTTTACAGGGGAATCAGCCCCAGCATTTT.

V usage is TRBV29-1 and J usage is TRBJ1-1; D is ambiguous. This CDR3 has 11 amino acids. The V end lost 3 bases, the J end lost 7 bases, and 9 bases lay between the germline ends. Germline V gene data show CDR1 as SQVTM and CDR2 as ANQGSEA. The CDR3 DNA is TGCAGCGTTGATGCCGGTAATGAAGCTTTCTTT. Its protein is CSVDAGNEAFF. Looking up the rest from reference TRBV29-1 and TRBJ1-1 gives the full variable domain: SAVISQKPSRDICQRGTSLTIQCQVDSQVTMMFWYRQQPGQSLTLIATANQGSEATYESGFVIDKFPISRPNLTFSTLTVSNMSPEDSSIYLCSVDAGNEAFFGQGTRLTVV.